This T cell receptor (beta chain) was sequenced during a study of CXCR3-negative and CXCR3-positive naive CD8 T cells. Study findings and constraints: CXCR3-positive naive cells had more hydrophobic TRB CDR3s than CXCR3-negative naive cells.

Libraries were UMI-labeled 5' RACE TRB cDNA. TCRdb reworked the 5' RACE reads into one entry per CDR3 protein, no DNA. This sample contains roughly 110,000 distinct CDR3 sequences. Points on this clonotype: The antigen remains undetermined.

Per the germline V gene, CDR1 is SGHRS and CDR2 is YFSETQ. There are 14 residues in the CDR3. The sequence was collected from a human donor in good health. Some clones in this sample may be carry-over from other donors' samples. The chain combines TRBV5-1 with TRBJ2-4; TCRdb gives TRBD1 as the D gene, but with no DNA this cannot be confirmed. The sample was naive CXCR3+ CD8+ T cells from blood. Stated subset: CD45RO-CCR7+CD27+CD95- naive CD8+ T cells expressing CXCR3 (TNR3+). Here the CDR3 reads CASSLYGGWDIQYF.